The 25 T cell receptor beta chains presented below share a single source sample, sequenced in a study of early T cells in non-severe SARS-CoV-2 infection. A single record per CDR3 protein comes from TCRdb applying MiXCR to the 5' RACE reads. Among over 45,000 distinct CDR3 sequences listed, roughly 8.2% were seen once. The starting material was whole blood, obtained at baseline. Receptors originate from an adult who was a healthcare worker with PCR-confirmed SARS-CoV-2 infection or an uninfected control (not recorded which).

The V call is TRBV20-1, the J call TRBJ2-1; D is uncertain. Deletions cut 1 base from V and 2 bases from J, with 9 bases between. From germline, CDR1 is DFQATT and CDR2 SNEGSKA (reference sequence). This CDR3 spans 14 amino acids. The CDR3 here is CSARGGGTYNEQFF. The CDR3 region has the DNA TGCAGTGCTAGAGGTGGCGGTACCTACAATGAGCAGTTCTTC.

The genes are TRBV5-1 and TRBJ2-3; 11 positions agree with TRBD2. V shed 4 bases, J shed 4 bases, and the junction held 11 bases outside the gene matches. CDR1 SGHRS and CDR2 YFSETQ come from the germline V gene. The CDR3 sequence is 17 residues long. CDR3 nucleotides: TGCGCCAGCAGCATACCTGATAGCGGGAGGGAAGCAGATACGCAGTATTTT. It yields the protein CASSIPDSGREADTQYF.

At least ten counts were recorded for this clonotype. The chain recombines TRBV24-1 with TRBJ1-5; D call uncertain. V was shortened by 3 bases and J by 4 bases, with 3 bases between the two germline ends. Germline lookup yields CDR1 KGHDR and CDR2 SFDVKD. The CDR3 spans 12 residues. This CDR3 reads CATSDGNQPQHF. Written as DNA, the CDR3 is TGTGCCACCAGTGATGGGAATCAGCCCCAGCATTTT.

This clonotype came up a few times. The chain uses TRBV28 and TRBJ2-2; 7 positions match TRBD1. The germline V gene has CDR1 MDHEN and CDR2 SYDVKM. The junction had 9 bases not matched to a gene; V was cut back by 7 bases and J by 7 bases. The length of the CDR3 is 14 residues. The CDR3 coding sequence is TGTGCCAGCACCCCAGAGGGGGCCGGCGGGGAGCTGTTTTTT. Amino acids: CASTPEGAGGELFF.

Here the CDR3 DNA reads TGTGCCAGCAGCTTTGACAGGTCCGGCCTCGAGCAGTACTTC. Translation: CASSFDRSGLEQYF. The chain joins TRBV7-9 to TRBJ2-7, with TRBD1 as a possible D gene (6 bases). Trimming pared 3 bases from V and 6 bases from J, leaving 15 bases between. Germline V lookup: CDR1 SEHNR, CDR2 FQNEAQ (reference sequence). This CDR3 is 14 amino acids long. Looking up the rest from reference TRBV7-9 and TRBJ2-7 gives the full variable domain: DTGVSQNPRHKITKRGQNVTFRCDPISEHNRLYWYRQTLGQGPEFLTYFQNEAQLEKSRLLSDRFSAERPKGSFSTLEIQRTEQGDSAMYLCASSFDRSGLEQYFGPGTRLTVT.

This clonotype appeared many times. This sequence joins TRBV6-2 or TRBV6-3 and TRBJ2-7, with D perhaps matching TRBD1 (6 bases). CDR1 is MNHEY and CDR2 is SVGEGT in the germline V gene. V lost 2 bases, J lost 0 bases, and 11 bases lay in between. There are 15 residues in the CDR3. CDR3 coding DNA: TGTGCCAGCAGTTACGGAGACAGGAGCTCCTACGAGCAGTACTTC. Translated: CASSYGDRSSYEQYF.

The chain links TRBV10-1 to TRBJ2-1; TRBD2 aligns across 14 bases. V shed 3 bases, J shed 6 bases, and the junction held 7 bases outside the gene matches. The CDR3 covers 17 residues. The V gene's germline CDR1 is WNHNN and CDR2 SYGVQD (reference sequence). For the CDR3, the DNA is TGCGCCAGCAGTGAAGCCAAAGGACTAGCGGGAGGCAATGAGCAGTTCTTC. Protein product: CASSEAKGLAGGNEQFF.

This clonotype was detected many times. The V and J genes are TRBV6-5 and TRBJ2-1, with TRBD1 matching 9 bases. Losses at the gene ends were 3 bases for V and 3 bases for J; bases not matched to a gene: 6. CDR3 length: 16 residues. Germline V CDR1 and CDR2: MNHEY, SVGAGI. CDR3 region: CASSYLGTGNYNEQFF. The DNA for the CDR3 is TGTGCCAGCAGTTATTTAGGGACAGGGAACTACAATGAGCAGTTCTTC.

The chain joins TRBV7-9 to TRBJ2-1; 11 bases agree with TRBD2. Germline V gene sequence: CDR1 SEHNR, CDR2 FQNEAQ (reference sequence). This CDR3 is 17 amino acids long. Germline trimming cut 6 bases from V and 3 bases from J; bases unmatched to any gene: 10. CDR3 sequence reads: CASRNRPGLADYNEQFF. CDR3 coding DNA: TGTGCCAGCAGGAATCGCCCGGGACTAGCGGACTACAATGAGCAGTTCTTC.

The V and J genes are TRBV7-2 and TRBJ1-6; D may be TRBD1 (5 bases). Per the germline V gene, CDR1 is SGHTA and CDR2 is FQGNSA. The V end lost 5 bases, the J end lost 0 bases, and 11 bases lay between the germline ends. CDR3 length: 16 residues. This chain's CDR3 is CASSGRTSSYNSPLHF. The CDR3 nucleotides are TGTGCCAGCAGCGGCAGGACAAGCTCCTATAATTCACCCCTCCACTTT.

This clonotype was found many times. The CDR3 here is CASSVDQRAGETQYF. Written as DNA, the CDR3 is TGTGCCAGCAGCGTAGACCAGCGGGCTGGAGAGACCCAGTACTTC. The genes are TRBV9 and TRBJ2-5; D perhaps matches TRBD2 (6 bases). Trimming left V 0 bases short and J 4 bases short, with 13 bases between. Looked up from germline, CDR1 is SGDLS and CDR2 is YYNGEE. The CDR3 loop spans 15 amino acids.

This clonotype was seen a few times. The V and J genes are TRBV6-2 or TRBV6-3 and TRBJ1-1; D may be TRBD1 (6 bases). The germline V gene has CDR1 MNHEY and CDR2 SVGEGT. The V and J ends lost 4 bases and 5 bases respectively, with 14 bases between them. The CDR3 runs to 14 residues. In DNA form, the CDR3 reads TGTGCCAGCAGTTTCCGACAGGTCGTGACTGAAGCTTTCTTT. This translates into CASSFRQVVTEAFF.

This clonotype was counted between two and nine times. V is TRBV14 and J is TRBJ2-1; the match to TRBD2 covers 16 bases. CDR3 length: 15 residues. Germline V gene data show CDR1 as SGHDN and CDR2 as FVKESK. Trimming cost V 6 bases and J 8 bases; bases outside gene matches: 4. This CDR3 reads CASSTGTSGRDEQFF. The CDR3 DNA sequence: TGTGCCAGCAGTACCGGGACTAGCGGGAGGGATGAGCAGTTCTTC.

In regard to this clonotype: At one of its ends the junction is not consistent with the germline gene, which may arise from a read error. V gene TRBV24-1 combines with J gene TRBJ2-1; 13 nucleotides align to TRBD2. This CDR3 has 16 residues. CDR1 and CDR2 (germline): KGHDR, SFDVKD. CDR3 amino acids: CATRTSGSGSFNEQFF. The DNA for the CDR3 is TGTGCCACCCGGACTAGCGGGAGTGGGTCCTTCAATGAGCAGTTCTTC.

This clonotype was seen at least ten times. The rearrangement uses TRBV29-1 and TRBJ2-7, with D maybe TRBD2 (5 bases). V dropped 2 bases and J dropped 5 bases, with 10 bases sitting between them. CDR1 and CDR2 (germline): SQVTM, ANQGSEA. The CDR3 is 12 amino acids. CDR3 in amino acids: CSVERERHEQYF. DNA for the CDR3: TGCAGCGTTGAAAGGGAGAGACACGAGCAGTACTTC.

V gene TRBV7-8 combines with J gene TRBJ2-7; D possibly corresponds to TRBD2 (5 bases). V dropped 4 bases and J dropped 2 bases, with 15 bases sitting between them. The CDR3 consists of 15 residues. Germline CDR1 reads SGHVS; CDR2 reads FQNEAQ. In nucleotides, the CDR3 is TGTGCCAGCAGCTCGGCAGAGGGCCGGACCTACGAGCAGTACTTC. The encoded protein is CASSSAEGRTYEQYF.

This clonotype has just a few counts. The chain has TRBV11-2 and TRBJ2-1; 10 nucleotides agree with TRBD1. CDR3 length: 17 residues. Germline V lookup: CDR1 SGHAT, CDR2 FQNNGV. V was pared by 2 bases and J by 7 bases, with 11 bases of the junction left unmatched. CDR3 sequence reads: CASSLRDWGQGRNEQFF. In DNA form, the CDR3 reads TGTGCCAGCAGCTTACGAGATTGGGGACAGGGGAGAAATGAGCAGTTCTTC.

This clonotype was seen only once. The gene calls are TRBV2 and TRBJ2-3, with D perhaps being TRBD1 or TRBD2 (5 bases each). The CDR3 runs 14 residues. Trimming removed 5 bases from V and 3 bases from J, with 12 bases in between. CDR1 is SNHLY, CDR2 FYNNEI, per germline. The CDR3 region is CASSSYGATDTQYF. DNA of the CDR3: TGTGCCAGCAGTTCATACGGGGCAACAGATACGCAGTATTTT.

This clonotype came up a few times. This chain joins TRBV6-2 or TRBV6-3 and TRBJ2-7; no clear D gene. The germline gives CDR1 MNHEY, CDR2 SVGEGT. This CDR3 is built from 12 residues. In nucleotides, the CDR3 is TGTGGCGTTCACTCAAGCTCCTACGAGCAGTACTTC. Protein: CGVHSSSYEQYF.

This clonotype showed up many times. The J gene is TRBJ1-1, the V gene TRBV4-1, with 12 bases aligning to TRBD1. Germline V gene lookup returns CDR1 MGHRA and CDR2 YSYEKL. This CDR3 is 17 amino acids long. With V trimmed by 1 base and J by 2 bases, 5 bases remained unmatched. The CDR3 is CASSQGGTGGKNTEAFF. CDR3 bases: TGCGCCAGCAGCCAAGGAGGGACAGGGGGCAAAAACACTGAAGCTTTCTTT.

In this sample, this clonotype turned up a few times. The chain carries TRBV7-6 and TRBJ2-3, with 11 bases that match TRBD2. The ends lost 2 bases at V and 2 bases at J; junction bases unmatched: 6. The CDR3 runs 17 residues. CDR1 and CDR2 from the germline V gene are SGHVS and FNYEAQ. The CDR3 DNA reads as TGTGCCAGCAGCTTAACCCAGACTAGCGGGGTCACAGATACGCAGTATTTT. The encoded protein is CASSLTQTSGVTDTQYF. Using reference TRBV7-6 and TRBJ2-3 for the parts outside the CDR3, the full variable domain is GAGVSQSPRYKVTKRGQDVALRCDPISGHVSLYWYRQALGQGPEFLTYFNYEAQQDKSGLPNDRFSAERPEGSISTLTIQRTEQRDSAMYRCASSLTQTSGVTDTQYFGPGTRLTVL.

This clonotype was counted at least ten times. This chain connects TRBV10-2 to TRBJ2-1; maybe TRBD2 (6 bases). Germline CDR1 WSHSY, CDR2 SAAADI. V lost 3 bases and J lost 4, with 10 bases in between. The CDR3 is 14 amino acids. CDR3 sequence (DNA): TGCGCCAGCAGTGACGGCGGGATTTACAATGAGCAGTTCTTC. It specifies CASSDGGIYNEQFF.

This clonotype was detected ten times or more. The chain carries TRBV29-1 and TRBJ2-3, with 10 nucleotides matching TRBD1. The trim removed 8 bases at V and 1 base at J, leaving 6 bases unmatched. The CDR3 consists of 14 residues. Germline CDR1 reads SQVTM; CDR2 reads ANQGSEA. The CDR3 bases are TGCAGCATCAGGGGGACAGGGGGCACAGATACGCAGTATTTT. Residues: CSIRGTGGTDTQYF.

This clonotype was seen many times. V gene TRBV9 combines with J gene TRBJ2-7; TRBD2 agrees at 11 bases. This CDR3 is built from 14 residues. Germline V gives CDR1 SGDLS, CDR2 YYNGEE. Unmatched junction bases numbered 9, after V lost 4 bases and J lost 9 bases. In DNA form, the CDR3 reads TGTGCCAGCAGCTTGGGACTAGCGGACGAATTGCAGTACTTC. Translation: CASSLGLADELQYF.

V usage is TRBV10-3 and J usage is TRBJ2-7; D perhaps matches TRBD2 (5 bases). Germline V gives CDR1 ENHRY, CDR2 SYGVKD. V shed 8 bases and J shed 6 bases, with 11 bases lying between them. The CDR3 is 11 amino acids. The CDR3 loop reads CAIGSETEQYF. The CDR3 coding sequence is TGTGCCATCGGGAGTGAGACCGAGCAGTACTTC.